The 28 T cell receptor beta chains below all came from one sample that was sequenced in a study of early stage breast cancer tumors. The table came from immunoSEQ multiplex PCR; TCRdb's copy has only in-frame clones and leaves some out. The sample shows about 72,000 clones, around four fifths of them seen only once. The sequencing input was blood. These TCRs come from a person aged 60 to 70 with breast cancer.

The chain joins TRBV7-3 to TRBJ2-1; 7 bases map to TRBD2. Germline CDR1 and CDR2: SGHTA and FQGTGA. The CDR3 loop spans 14 amino acids. J gave up 7 bases and V 1 base, and 4 bases lay outside the gene matches. CDR3 nucleotides: TGTGCCAGCAGCTTAAGCGGGAGAGGGAATGAGCAGTTCTTC. It is translated as CASSLSGRGNEQFF. The whole variable domain, remainder taken from reference TRBV7-3 and TRBJ2-1, is GAGVSQTPSNKVTEKGKYVELRCDPISGHTALYWYRQSLGQGPEFLIYFQGTGAADDSGLPNDRFFAVRPEGSVSTLKIQRTERGDSAVYLCASSLSGRGNEQFFGPGTRLTVL.

This clone was found once. The genes are TRBV7-8 and TRBJ2-5, with TRBD2 matching over 10 bases. The CDR3 is 15 amino acids. Germline V gene data show CDR1 as SGHVS and CDR2 as FQNEAQ. V shed 7 bases and J 5 bases; nucleotides not matched to a gene: 10. CDR3 sequence: CASNPKREGRETQYF. The CDR3 DNA is TGTGCCAGCAACCCCAAGCGGGAGGGCCGGGAGACCCAGTACTTC.

The chain uses TRBV6-5 and TRBJ2-3; 7 bases are a match to TRBD2. Germline assignment: CDR1 MNHEY and CDR2 SVGAGI. The CDR3 is 15 amino acids. V lost 10 bases and J lost 6; bases outside the gene matches: 16. This chain's CDR3 is CAISRVGGNGDTQYF. As DNA, the CDR3 is TGTGCCATCTCAAGAGTCGGGGGGAATGGGGATACGCAGTATTTT.

The CDR3 DNA reads TGTGCCAGTAGTATGGGACTAGCGGTCAACGAGCAGTACTTC. Encoded protein: CASSMGLAVNEQYF. V gene TRBV19 combines with J gene TRBJ2-7, with 11 nucleotides matching TRBD2. The CDR3 has 14 amino acids. Trimming cost V 3 bases and J 5 bases; bases outside gene matches: 3. Germline lookup yields CDR1 LNHDA and CDR2 SQIVND (reference sequence). Looking up the rest from reference TRBV19 and TRBJ2-7 gives the full variable domain: DGGITQSPKYLFRKEGQNVTLSCEQNLNHDAMYWYRQDPGQGLRLIYYSQIVNDFQKGDIAEGYSVSREKKESFPLTVTSAQKNPTAFYLCASSMGLAVNEQYFGPGTRLTVT.

This chain links TRBV9 with TRBJ1-3; D call uncertain. The V and J ends lost 0 bases and 0 bases respectively, with 4 bases between them. The CDR3 is made up of 14 amino acids. CDR1 is SGDLS and CDR2 is YYNGEE in the germline V gene. Written as DNA, the CDR3 is TGTGCCAGCAGCGTAGGAGTCTCTGGAAACACCATATATTTT. It is translated as CASSVGVSGNTIYF.

This clone has more than one count but fewer than ten. J is TRBJ2-7 and V is TRBV30, with 8 bases lining up with TRBD2. This CDR3 comprises 12 residues. Germline V gene sequence: CDR1 GTSNPN, CDR2 SVGIG (reference sequence). J gave up 5 bases and V 4 bases, and 4 bases lay outside the gene matches. CDR3 nucleotides: TGTGCCTGGAAAGCGGGGGTCGACGAGCAGTACTTC. This codes for CAWKAGVDEQYF.

The rearrangement uses TRBV5-6 and TRBJ2-5; D tentatively fits TRBD1 or TRBD2 (6 bases each). The germline V and J ends were trimmed by 4 bases and 5 bases, with 21 bases remaining between them. The CDR3 has 16 amino acids. Germline V gives CDR1 SGHDT, CDR2 YYEEEE. The CDR3 bases are TGTGCCAGCAGCGGCCGGGGGCGGTGGACGGGGGAGACCCAGTACTTC. The encoded protein is CASSGRGRWTGETQYF.

The chain employs TRBV2 and TRBJ2-2; perhaps TRBD1 as D (5 bases). The V and J ends lost 8 bases and 6 bases respectively, with 13 bases between them. Germline V lookup: CDR1 SNHLY, CDR2 FYNNEI. This CDR3 is built from 13 residues. The CDR3 loop is CASGAESAGELFF. The CDR3 nucleotides are TGTGCCAGCGGGGCAGAGTCGGCCGGGGAGCTGTTTTTT. The whole variable domain, remainder taken from reference TRBV2 and TRBJ2-2, is EPEVTQTPSHQVTQMGQEVILRCVPISNHLYFYWYRQILGQKVEFLVSFYNNEISEKSEIFDDQFSVERPDGSNFTLKIRSTKLEDSAMYFCASGAESAGELFFGEGSRLTVL.

The chain recombines TRBV28 with TRBJ2-3, with 9 bases that match TRBD2. The CDR3 has 18 amino acids. Germline V gives CDR1 MDHEN, CDR2 SYDVKM. Unmatched junction bases numbered 12, after V lost 3 bases and J lost 2 bases. CDR3: CASSFPLRQREDTDTQYF. In DNA form, the CDR3 reads TGTGCCAGCAGTTTCCCCTTGCGGCAGCGGGAGGACACAGATACGCAGTATTTT.

This clone was observed a single time. The chain recombines TRBV15 with TRBJ2-3; the D is unclear. Germline values: CDR1 LNHNV, CDR2 YYDKDF (reference sequence). The ends were cut back, 0 bases at V and 2 bases at J, with 9 bases in the middle. The CDR3 covers 15 residues. CDR3 sequence: CATSRDSRTTDTQYF. The CDR3 DNA follows: TGTGCCACCAGCAGAGATTCTCGGACCACAGATACGCAGTATTTT.

V gene TRBV7-8 combines with J gene TRBJ2-1, with 13 bases fitting TRBD2. The V gene end was trimmed by 1 base and the J gene end by 5 bases; junction bases not matched to a gene: 2. The germline CDR1 and CDR2 sequences are SGHVS and FQNEAQ. This CDR3 spans 16 amino acids. The CDR3 nucleotides read TGTGCCAGCAGCTTAGGACTAGCGGGAGGCGACAATGAGCAGTTCTTC. Translation: CASSLGLAGGDNEQFF.

This clone was detected only a few times. This chain connects TRBV14 to TRBJ2-7, with D possibly being TRBD1 (6 bases). CDR3 length: 13 amino acids. V dropped 6 bases and J dropped 0 bases, with 9 bases sitting between them. Germline V gene lookup returns CDR1 SGHDN and CDR2 FVKESK. As DNA, the CDR3 is TGTGCCAGCAGACTAGGGGGCTCCTACGAGCAGTACTTC. Translating it yields CASRLGGSYEQYF. Together with reference TRBV14 and TRBJ2-7, the CDR3 gives the full variable domain: EAGVTQFPSHSVIEKGQTVTLRCDPISGHDNLYWYRRVMGKEIKFLLHFVKESKQDESGMPNNRFLAERTGGTYSTLKVQPAELEDSGVYFCASRLGGSYEQYFGPGTRLTVT.

The J gene is TRBJ1-4, the V gene TRBV4-2, with D possibly TRBD1 on 5 matching bases. The length of the CDR3 is 14 residues. The germline V and J ends were trimmed by 0 bases and 5 bases, with 7 bases remaining between them. Germline values: CDR1 LGHNA, CDR2 YNFKEQ. The CDR3 spells CASSQDPGNEKLFF. CDR3 sequence (DNA): TGTGCCAGCAGCCAAGACCCAGGGAATGAAAAACTGTTTTTT.

This clone occurred once. The chain carries TRBV5-1 and TRBJ2-2, with TRBD1 matching over 9 bases. J lost 4 bases, V lost 7 bases, and 11 bases had no gene match. The length of the CDR3 is 16 residues. Germline values: CDR1 SGHRS, CDR2 YFSETQ. For the CDR3, the DNA is TGCGCCAGCGGAGGACAGGGGACCGTTGCCACCGGGGAGCTGTTTTTT. Protein sequence: CASGGQGTVATGELFF.

In its sample, this clone was seen a few times. The chain links TRBV30 to TRBJ1-5; 7 nucleotides line up with TRBD1. The CDR3 loop spans 16 amino acids. CDR1 is GTSNPN, CDR2 SVGIG, per germline (reference sequence). Trimming took 0 bases from V and 5 from J; bases not matched to a gene: 10. CDR3 DNA sequence: TGTGCCTGGAGTGTACCCCAGACAGGGTATGATCAGCCCCAGCATTTT. Its protein is CAWSVPQTGYDQPQHF. Combining the CDR3 with reference TRBV30 and TRBJ1-5 gives the whole variable domain SQTIHQWPATLVQPVGSPLSLECTVEGTSNPNLYWYRQAAGRGLQLLFYSVGIGQISSEVPQNLSASRPQDRQFILSSKKLLLSDSGFYLCAWSVPQTGYDQPQHFGDGTRLSIL.

The chain is built from TRBV28 and TRBJ1-1; a weak D match, TRBD1 (6 bases). V lost 1 base and J lost 2, with 8 bases in between. Germline lookup yields CDR1 MDHEN and CDR2 SYDVKM. The CDR3 covers 14 residues. The CDR3 protein is CASSLSTGNTEAFF. CDR3 in DNA: TGTGCCAGCAGTTTATCGACAGGAAACACTGAAGCTTTCTTT.

The chain couples TRBV2 to TRBJ2-5; possibly TRBD1 or TRBD2 for D (5 bases each). Germline CDR1 and CDR2: SNHLY and FYNNEI. The V end was cut by 3 bases, the J end by 0 bases, with 14 bases between. The CDR3 consists of 16 residues. CDR3 sequence: CASSDSGAPYQETQYF. Here the CDR3 DNA reads TGTGCCAGCAGTGATTCCGGGGCTCCGTACCAAGAGACCCAGTACTTC.

V gene TRBV11-3 combines with J gene TRBJ2-5; the match to TRBD2 covers 8 bases. Looked up from germline, CDR1 is SGHNT and CDR2 is YENEEA. Trimming at V came to 5 bases and at J to 5 bases, leaving 7 bases not matched to a gene. The CDR3 has 14 residues. CDR3 in amino acids: CASSPDGGGETQYF. CDR3 nucleotides: TGTGCCAGCAGCCCCGACGGCGGGGGGGAGACCCAGTACTTC.

This chain uses TRBV2 with TRBJ1-5; D call uncertain. Germline V gene data show CDR1 as SNHLY and CDR2 as FYNNEI. V was trimmed by 6 bases and J by 2 bases, leaving 11 bases between them. The CDR3 runs to 14 residues. The CDR3 DNA reads TGTGCCAGCAGCAGTGAGGGCCGCAATCAGCCCCAGCATTTT. Translated: CASSSEGRNQPQHF.

The chain employs TRBV9 and TRBJ1-2; unclear D gene. Trimming took 0 bases from V and 5 from J, leaving 14 bases between them. The CDR3 runs to 15 residues. Per the germline V gene, CDR1 is SGDLS and CDR2 is YYNGEE. The CDR3 sequence is CASSVESRITYGYTF. The CDR3 coding sequence is TGTGCCAGCAGCGTAGAATCCAGGATTACTTATGGCTACACCTTC.

This clone was counted between two and nine times. The CDR3 spells CAIGGQGDDEQYF. CDR3 sequence (DNA): TGTGCCATCGGGGGACAGGGAGACGACGAGCAGTACTTC. The chain recombines TRBV10-3 with TRBJ2-7, with 9 bases matching TRBD1. V lost 8 bases, J lost 5 bases, and 7 bases stayed unmatched. This CDR3 comprises 13 residues. Germline CDR1 reads ENHRY; CDR2 reads SYGVKD.

The V call is TRBV6-6, the J call TRBJ1-2, with D perhaps TRBD1 (5 bases). The CDR3 totals 13 residues. Trimming removed 10 bases at V and 8 bases at J, with 20 bases between. Germline values: CDR1 MNHNY, CDR2 SVGAGI (reference sequence). CDR3 sequence: CATAEGTVFGYTF. The CDR3 DNA follows: TGTGCCACCGCGGAGGGGACTGTGTTCGGCTACACCTTC.

The rearrangement links TRBV19 to TRBJ1-6; 10 nucleotides agree with TRBD1. Germline lookup yields CDR1 LNHDA and CDR2 SQIVND (reference sequence). V dropped 7 bases and J dropped 7; count of bases not matched to a gene: 13. This CDR3 contains 17 residues. CDR3 coding DNA: TGTGCCAGTACCCCACGCCGACAGGGGGCTGCGAATTCACCCCTCCACTTT. Its protein product is CASTPRRQGAANSPLHF.

The chain has TRBV11-2 and TRBJ1-5, with TRBD1 as a possible D gene (5 bases). Trimming took off 0 bases at V and 4 bases at J, with 13 bases between the two ends. Germline values: CDR1 SGHAT, CDR2 FQNNGV. The CDR3 spans 16 residues. The CDR3 here is CASSLEPGPVNQPQHF. DNA for the CDR3: TGTGCCAGCAGCTTAGAACCGGGACCCGTGAATCAGCCCCAGCATTTT.

The chain links TRBV9 to TRBJ1-2; D is ambiguous. V was cut by 0 bases and J by 0 bases, with 0 bases left in between. This CDR3 has 12 residues. Germline-derived CDR1 and CDR2 are SGDLS and YYNGEE. The CDR3, as DNA: TGTGCCAGCAGCGTAGCTAACTATGGCTACACCTTC. Translating it yields CASSVANYGYTF. The full variable domain, completed using reference TRBV9 and TRBJ1-2, is DSGVTQTPKHLITATGQRVTLRCSPRSGDLSVYWYQQSLDQGLQFLIQYYNGEERAKGNILERFSAQQFPDLHSELNLSSLELGDSALYFCASSVANYGYTFGSGTRLTVV.

This clone appeared a single time. The chain carries TRBV19 and TRBJ2-2, with 10 positions matching TRBD1. CDR3 size: 15 residues. The germline CDR1 and CDR2 sequences are LNHDA and SQIVND (reference sequence). J lost 6 bases, V lost 5 bases, and 6 bases had no gene match. The CDR3 nucleotides are TGTGCCAGTAGTGCTCGGACAGGGGGTCCCGGGGAGCTGTTTTTT. Translated, it gives CASSARTGGPGELFF.

The V gene is TRBV4-2, the J gene TRBJ2-5; D is ambiguous. Germline loops: CDR1 LGHNA, CDR2 YNFKEQ. V shed 0 bases and J shed 5 bases, with 16 bases lying between them. The CDR3 length is 16 residues. In DNA form, the CDR3 reads TGTGCCAGCAGCCAAGACCCTGGGCAGGTTGGCGAGACCCAGTACTTC. Protein: CASSQDPGQVGETQYF.

The CDR3 DNA is TGTGCCAGCACCGGGGGAGGGGGGTACCCAAATGAGCAGTTCTTC. Protein product: CASTGGGGYPNEQFF. This rearrangement joins TRBV28 to TRBJ2-1; D may be TRBD2 (7 bases). Germline assignment: CDR1 MDHEN and CDR2 SYDVKM. V was pared by 7 bases and J by 7 bases, with 20 bases between. This CDR3 spans 15 amino acids.